The 13 T cell receptor beta chains presented below share a single source sample, sequenced in a study of early T cells in non-severe SARS-CoV-2 infection. TCRdb re-analysed the 5' RACE reads in MiXCR, keeping a single row per CDR3 protein. The sample lists tens of thousands of distinct CDR3 sequences; about 12% were seen once. The source material was whole blood, sampled at baseline. The receptors were sampled from an adult who was a healthcare worker with PCR-confirmed SARS-CoV-2 infection or an uninfected control (not recorded which).

This clonotype was seen many times. The rearrangement uses TRBV5-1 and TRBJ2-3; the D gene is possibly TRBD2 (6 bases). Trimming took off 0 bases at V and 4 bases at J, with 15 bases between the two ends. The CDR3 is made up of 16 amino acids. Germline CDR1 is SGHRS and CDR2 is YFSETQ. CDR3 sequence reads: CASSLAAGLVADTQYF. The CDR3 nucleotides read TGCGCCAGCAGCTTGGCGGCGGGGCTAGTGGCAGATACGCAGTATTTT.

This clonotype was counted between two and nine times. The chain combines TRBV4-3 with TRBJ2-1, with TRBD2 identical over 7 bases. V dropped 6 bases and J dropped 3; count of bases not matched to a gene: 8. CDR3 length: 15 residues. The germline CDR1 and CDR2 sequences are LGHNA and YSLEER. The CDR3 DNA reads as TGCGCCAGCAGTATAGGAGCGGGAATCTACAATGAGCAGTTCTTC. It translates to CASSIGAGIYNEQFF.

This clonotype was found many times. The CDR3 here is CASSFGTGGFVSPLHF. CDR3 in DNA: TGTGCCAGCAGCTTTGGGACAGGGGGCTTTGTCTCACCCCTCCACTTT. The chain recombines TRBV7-9 with TRBJ1-6; 12 nucleotides align to TRBD1. The CDR3 runs to 16 residues. The germline V gene has CDR1 SEHNR and CDR2 FQNEAQ (reference sequence). The trim removed 3 bases at V and 10 bases at J, leaving 7 bases unmatched. Looking up the rest from reference TRBV7-9 and TRBJ1-6 gives the full variable domain: DTGVSQNPRHKITKRGQNVTFRCDPISEHNRLYWYRQTLGQGPEFLTYFQNEAQLEKSRLLSDRFSAERPKGSFSTLEIQRTEQGDSAMYLCASSFGTGGFVSPLHFGNGTRLTVT.

The chain couples TRBV2 to TRBJ2-7; 12 bases are shared with TRBD1. Germline V gene data show CDR1 as SNHLY and CDR2 as FYNNEI. The CDR3 spans 14 residues. V lost 5 bases and J lost 5; bases outside the gene matches: 4. CDR3 bases: TGTGCCAGCAGTCATCGGGACAGGGGGCACGAGCAGTACTTC. Encoded protein: CASSHRDRGHEQYF.

J is TRBJ1-1 and V is TRBV7-9; no definite D call. V gave up 5 bases and J gave up 0 bases, with 4 bases separating them. From germline, CDR1 is SEHNR and CDR2 FQNEAQ (reference sequence). The CDR3 totals 12 residues. The CDR3 reads CASSLLNTEAFF. CDR3 DNA: TGTGCCAGCAGCCTCTTGAACACTGAAGCTTTCTTT.

This sequence joins TRBV28 and TRBJ1-1; possible D gene TRBD1, 5 bases. Trimming stripped 4 bases from V and 1 base from J, with 7 bases between. Per germline, CDR1 MDHEN and CDR2 SYDVKM. The CDR3 totals 13 residues. CDR3 sequence: CASSSGPNTEAFF. The CDR3 coding sequence is TGTGCCAGCAGTTCGGGGCCGAACACTGAAGCTTTCTTT.

This clonotype turned up a few times. The chain uses TRBV21-1 and TRBJ1-4; the table assigns TRBD1, which was not confirmed against the DNA. TRBV21-1 is flagged as a pseudogene. The CDR3 sequence is 15 residues long. The CDR3 reads CASSNQRPPREKLFF. As DNA, the CDR3 is TGTGCCAGCAGCAATCAGAGACCGCCCCGAGAAAAACTGTTTTTT.

This clonotype appeared once. The gene calls are TRBV28 and TRBJ1-1; no clear D gene. Germline CDR1 and CDR2: MDHEN and SYDVKM. Trimming left V 5 bases short and J 4 bases short, with 17 bases between. This CDR3 comprises 15 residues. The CDR3 bases are TGTGCCAGCAGTCCCTCCGGGCCAAAGGGCACTGAAGCTTTCTTT. The encoded protein is CASSPSGPKGTEAFF.

In its sample, this clonotype was seen a few times. The CDR3 reads CAIALGAGGANVLTF. The CDR3 bases are TGTGCCATCGCCCTGGGGGCGGGCGGGGCCAACGTCCTGACTTTC. V is TRBV10-3 and J is TRBJ2-6; tentatively, D is TRBD1 (6 bases). CDR1 is ENHRY and CDR2 is SYGVKD in the germline V gene. The CDR3 has 15 residues. V was clipped by 8 bases and J by 4 bases, with 15 bases between them.

The chain combines TRBV19 with TRBJ1-6; unclear D gene. The CDR3 loop spans 13 amino acids. Trimming removed 7 bases at V and 5 bases at J, with 9 bases between. Germline assignment: CDR1 LNHDA and CDR2 SQIVND (reference sequence). The CDR3 sequence is CASMESHNSPLHF. In DNA form, the CDR3 reads TGTGCCAGTATGGAGTCCCATAATTCACCCCTCCACTTT.

CDR3 nucleotide sequence: TGTGCCAGCAGCATCGGACAGACTAACTATGGCTACACCTTC. Encoded protein: CASSIGQTNYGYTF. The chain joins TRBV11-2 to TRBJ1-2, with D possibly being TRBD1 (6 bases). This CDR3 has 14 amino acids. Germline assignment: CDR1 SGHAT and CDR2 FQNNGV. V was trimmed by 5 bases and J by 0 bases, leaving 10 bases between them.

The table lists this clonotype with a few counts. The chain's CDR3 is CASSSYGYTF. The CDR3 DNA reads TGTGCCAGCAGTTCATATGGCTACACCTTC. The chain carries TRBV28 and TRBJ1-2; D is undetermined. Germline V gene data show CDR1 as MDHEN and CDR2 as SYDVKM. CDR3 size: 10 residues. V was trimmed by 4 bases and J by 5 bases, leaving 2 bases between them.

V and J are TRBV5-8 and TRBJ1-1, with 7 bases aligning to TRBD1. Trimming at V came to 2 bases and at J to 5 bases, leaving 12 bases not matched to a gene. The germline V gene encodes CDR1 SGHTS and CDR2 YDEGEE. The CDR3 contains 16 residues. CDR3 coding DNA: TGTGCCAGCAGCTTCTACAGGGGCTCGCGGAAGACTGAAGCTTTCTTT. Protein product: CASSFYRGSRKTEAFF. Drawing the rest from reference TRBV5-8 and TRBJ1-1, the complete variable domain is EAGVTQSPTHLIKTRGQQATLRCSPISGHTSVYWYQQALGLGLQFLLWYDEGEERNRGNFPPRFSGRQFPNYSSELNVNALELEDSALYLCASSFYRGSRKTEAFFGQGTRLTVV.